These 11 T cell receptor beta chains share one sample of origin, sequenced in a study of tumor and adjacent non-tumor tissue in lung cancer. TCRbeta libraries were built with three rounds of nested PCR, modified from ARM-PCR. TCRdb itself ran the multiplex PCR reads through MiXCR, one entry per CDR3 protein. The sample consists of under 95,000 distinct CDR3 sequences, roughly 62% of them appearing once. The template was RNA from unsorted bulk tissue. Material for sequencing was lung tumor tissue. The source of these receptors is a man between 65 and 85 years old with non-small cell lung cancer.

V and J are TRBV11-2 and TRBJ2-2, with TRBD1 matching over 7 bases. The CDR3 has 16 amino acids. CDR1 and CDR2 (germline): SGHAT, FQNNGV. This CDR3 is CVTSLQGMLFAGELFF. The CDR3 DNA follows: TGTGTCACCAGCCTACAGGGGATGTTGTTCGCCGGGGAGCTGTTTTTT.

About this clonotype itself: Given a much more abundant clone one base away, this may be a read error. This chain uses TRBV20-1 with TRBJ1-5, with 10 bases lining up with TRBD1. The CDR3 totals 14 residues. V was pared by 5 bases and J by 8 bases, with 9 bases of the junction left unmatched. Per the germline V gene, CDR1 is DFQATT and CDR2 is SNEGSKA (reference sequence). The CDR3 loop is CSAHDRGQNKPQHF. The CDR3 coding sequence is TGCAGTGCTCACGACAGGGGGCAGAATAAGCCCCAGCATTTT.

On this clonotype itself: A much larger clonotype is one base distant, so this may be a read error. The rearrangement joins TRBV4-2 to TRBJ2-7, with 7 bases that match TRBD1. Looked up from germline, CDR1 is LGHNA and CDR2 is YNFKEQ. The CDR3 sequence is 15 residues long. V was clipped by 2 bases and J by 3 bases; unmatched bases: 7. DNA for the CDR3: TGTGCCAGCAGCCAAACGGGACAGTCGAGCTACGAGCAGTACTTC. This encodes CASSQTGQSSYEQYF.

This clonotype occurred a few times. J is TRBJ1-2 and V is TRBV7-6, with a possible D match to TRBD1 (6 bases). Trimming removed 5 bases from V and 4 bases from J, with 14 bases in between. CDR1 is SGHVS and CDR2 is FNYEAQ in the germline V gene. The CDR3 is made up of 14 amino acids. CDR3 DNA: TGTGCCAGCAGCCCCCTGACAGGAGCCTATGGCTACACCTTC. Encoded protein: CASSPLTGAYGYTF.

This clonotype was recorded many times. The V call is TRBV12-3 or TRBV12-4, the J call TRBJ1-2, with a tentative D call TRBD1 (6 bases). Trimming left V 4 bases short and J 4 bases short, with 16 bases between. This CDR3 spans 15 amino acids. The CDR3 region is CASSSEARGIYGYTF. The CDR3, as DNA: TGTGCCAGCAGTTCCGAGGCCAGGGGAATCTATGGCTACACCTTC.

The CDR3 loop is CASKQYGEYQPQHF. The CDR3 DNA sequence: TGTGCCAGCAAGCAATACGGGGAGTATCAGCCCCAGCATTTT. The J gene is TRBJ1-5, the V gene TRBV28; D is undetermined. Germline V lookup: CDR1 MDHEN, CDR2 SYDVKM. V gave up 7 bases and J gave up 5 bases, with 15 bases separating them. There are 14 residues in the CDR3.

For this clonotype: Mismatch with germline at one junction end may stem from a read error. This chain uses TRBV29-1 with TRBJ2-5; 9 nucleotides line up with TRBD1. The CDR3 loop spans 15 amino acids. The germline V gene has CDR1 SQVTM and CDR2 ANQGSEA. The CDR3 here is CSVERSDRGGETQYF. In nucleotides, the CDR3 is TGCAGCGTTGAACGGTCTGACAGGGGGGGAGAGACCCAATACTTC.

Concerning this clonotype: This sequence may be a read error, since a much larger clone differs from it by one base. The chain recombines TRBV5-1 with TRBJ1-1; D gene uncertain. The CDR3 runs to 14 residues. Germline CDR1 reads SGHRS; CDR2 reads YFSETQ. CDR3 sequence (DNA): TGCGCCAGCAGGCCCTGGACTGCGAACACTGGAGCTTTCTTT. Amino acids: CASRPWTANTGAFF.

A word on this clonotype: A read error may explain this, as a much larger clone is one base away. In DNA, the CDR3 is TGTGCCAGCAGCTTGAGGGAAGAGACCCAGTACTTC. Its protein product is CASSLREETQYF. The rearrangement links TRBV5-6 to TRBJ2-5; D is unresolved. The V gene lost 1 base and the J gene lost 3 bases, with 4 bases spanning the gap. Germline lookup yields CDR1 SGHDT and CDR2 YYEEEE. This CDR3 is built from 12 residues.

In this sample, this clonotype turned up many times. Just one base apart from a much larger clone, this may be a read error. This chain joins TRBV10-2 and TRBJ2-5; D not certain. The CDR3 has 12 residues. The V and J ends lost 1 base and 5 bases respectively, with 5 bases between them. Germline-derived CDR1 and CDR2 are WSHSY and SAAADI. In DNA form, the CDR3 reads TGCGCCAGCAGTGAGTGGGCGGAGACCCAGTACTTC. Amino acids: CASSEWAETQYF.

This clonotype was observed a single time. The chain carries TRBV11-1 and TRBJ2-5; D is unresolved. Germline loops: CDR1 SGHAT, CDR2 FQDESV (reference sequence). This CDR3 has 14 residues. CDR3 amino acids: CESSLATRQETQYF. The CDR3 DNA follows: TGTGAAAGCAGCTTAGCCACCAGGCAAGAGACCCAGTACTTC.